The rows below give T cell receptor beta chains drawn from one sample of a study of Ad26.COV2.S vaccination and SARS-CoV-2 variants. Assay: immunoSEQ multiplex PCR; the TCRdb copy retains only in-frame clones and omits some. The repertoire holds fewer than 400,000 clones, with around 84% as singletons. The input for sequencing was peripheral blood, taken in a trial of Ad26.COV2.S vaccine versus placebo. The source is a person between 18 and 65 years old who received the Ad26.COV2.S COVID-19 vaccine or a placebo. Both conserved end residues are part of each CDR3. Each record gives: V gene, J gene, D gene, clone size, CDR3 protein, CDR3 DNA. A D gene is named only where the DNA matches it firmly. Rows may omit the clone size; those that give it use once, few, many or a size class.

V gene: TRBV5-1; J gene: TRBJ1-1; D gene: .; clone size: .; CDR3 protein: CASSLPGHPKGTEAFF; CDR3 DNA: TGCGCCAGCAGCTTGCCGGGACACCCTAAGGGGACTGAAGCTTTCTTT
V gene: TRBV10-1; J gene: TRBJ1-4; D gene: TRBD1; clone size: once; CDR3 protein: CASGQGVNNEKLFF; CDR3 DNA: TGCGCCAGCGGACAGGGGGTTAATAATGAAAAACTGTTTTTT
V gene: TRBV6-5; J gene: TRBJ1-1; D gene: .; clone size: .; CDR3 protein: CASNQGPEAFF; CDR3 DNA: TGTGCCAGCAATCAGGGGCCTGAAGCTTTCTTT
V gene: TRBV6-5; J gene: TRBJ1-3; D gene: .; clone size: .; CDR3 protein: CASSRGRGDTIYF; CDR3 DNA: TGTGCCAGCAGTAGGGGCAGAGGGGACACCATATATTTT
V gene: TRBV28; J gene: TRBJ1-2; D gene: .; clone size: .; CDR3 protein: CASSFPTSYGYTF; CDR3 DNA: TGTGCCAGCAGTTTTCCCACCTCTTATGGCTACACCTTC
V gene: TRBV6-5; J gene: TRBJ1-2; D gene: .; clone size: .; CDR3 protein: CASSLGYGYTF; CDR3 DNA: TGTGCCAGCAGTTTAGGGTATGGCTACACCTTC
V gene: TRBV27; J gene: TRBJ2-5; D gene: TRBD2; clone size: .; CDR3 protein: CASKRRGGTYQETQYF; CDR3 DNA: TGTGCCAGCAAGCGACGCGGGGGGACGTACCAAGAGACCCAGTACTTC
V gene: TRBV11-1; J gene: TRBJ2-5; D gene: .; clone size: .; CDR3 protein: CASSLSGETQYF; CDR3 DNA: TGTGCCAGCAGCTTATCTGGGGAGACCCAGTACTTC
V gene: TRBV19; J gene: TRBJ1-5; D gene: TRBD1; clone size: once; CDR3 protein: CASSTGQGWVRNQPQHF; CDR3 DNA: TGTGCCAGTAGTACGGGACAGGGCTGGGTTCGCAATCAGCCCCAGCATTTT
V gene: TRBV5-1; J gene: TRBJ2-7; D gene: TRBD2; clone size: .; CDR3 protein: CASTSTPASGGREQYF; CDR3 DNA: TGCGCCAGCACTTCAACCCCCGCTAGCGGGGGGCGCGAGCAGTACTTC
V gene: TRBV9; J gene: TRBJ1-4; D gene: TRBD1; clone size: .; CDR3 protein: CASSTGQGGEKLFF; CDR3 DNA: TGTGCCAGCAGCACGGGACAGGGTGGGGAAAAACTGTTTTTT
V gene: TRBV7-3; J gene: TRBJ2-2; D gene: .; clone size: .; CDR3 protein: CASSWDLYTGELFF; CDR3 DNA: TGTGCCAGCAGCTGGGACCTTTACACCGGGGAGCTGTTTTTT
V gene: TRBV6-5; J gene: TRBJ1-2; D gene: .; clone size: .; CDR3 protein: CASHVGLHTGGYTF; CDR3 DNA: TGTGCCAGCCACGTGGGACTTCACACGGGGGGCTACACCTTC
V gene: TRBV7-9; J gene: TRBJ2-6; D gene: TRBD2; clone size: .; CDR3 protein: CASSRTSGGFYSGANVLTF; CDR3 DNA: TGTGCCAGCAGCCGGACTAGCGGGGGGTTTTACTCTGGGGCCAACGTCCTGACTTTC
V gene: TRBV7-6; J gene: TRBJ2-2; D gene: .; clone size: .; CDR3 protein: CASSLITSNTGELFF; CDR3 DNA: TGTGCCAGCAGCTTAATTACTTCGAACACCGGGGAGCTGTTTTTT
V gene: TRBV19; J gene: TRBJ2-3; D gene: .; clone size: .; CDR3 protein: CASSVGSGTSTDTQYF; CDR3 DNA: TGTGCCAGTAGTGTCGGAAGCGGAACTAGCACAGATACGCAGTATTTT
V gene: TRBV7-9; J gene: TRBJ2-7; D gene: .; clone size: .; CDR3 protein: CASSVGIVPYEQYF; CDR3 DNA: TGTGCCAGCAGCGTCGGGATAGTACCCTACGAGCAGTACTTC
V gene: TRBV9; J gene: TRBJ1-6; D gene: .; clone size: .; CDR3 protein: CASSVATGSSYNSPLHF; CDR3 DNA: TGTGCCAGCAGCGTAGCTACAGGGAGCTCCTATAATTCACCCCTCCACTTT
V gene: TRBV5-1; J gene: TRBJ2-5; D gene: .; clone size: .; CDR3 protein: CASSLLDSRQETQYF; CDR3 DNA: TGCGCCAGCAGCCTACTGGACAGTAGACAAGAGACCCAGTACTTC
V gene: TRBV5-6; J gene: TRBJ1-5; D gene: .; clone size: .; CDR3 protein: CASSLMGYSNQPQHF; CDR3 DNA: TGTGCCAGCAGCTTGATGGGATATAGCAATCAGCCCCAGCATTTT
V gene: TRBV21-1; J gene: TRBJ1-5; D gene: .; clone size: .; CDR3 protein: CASSKGNDRERGNSNQPQHF; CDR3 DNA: TGTGCCAGCAGCAAAGGAAACGACAGGGAGAGAGGAAATAGCAATCAGCCCCAGCATTTT
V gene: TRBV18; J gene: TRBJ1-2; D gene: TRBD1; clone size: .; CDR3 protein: CASSQQGGDDGYTF; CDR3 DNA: TGTGCCAGCTCACAACAGGGGGGTGACGATGGCTACACCTTC
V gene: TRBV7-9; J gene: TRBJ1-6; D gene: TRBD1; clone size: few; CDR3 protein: CASSLTGERVGSPLHF; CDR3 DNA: TGTGCCAGCAGCCTGACAGGGGAACGGGTAGGATCACCCCTCCACTTT
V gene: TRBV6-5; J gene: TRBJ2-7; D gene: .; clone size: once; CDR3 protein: CASSRGREIDEQYF; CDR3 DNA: TGTGCCAGCAGTAGGGGCAGGGAAATTGACGAGCAGTACTTC
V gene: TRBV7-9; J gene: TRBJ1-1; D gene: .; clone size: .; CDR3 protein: CASSYPAPRGNTEAFF; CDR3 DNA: TGTGCCAGCAGCTACCCGGCCCCCAGGGGGAACACTGAAGCTTTCTTT
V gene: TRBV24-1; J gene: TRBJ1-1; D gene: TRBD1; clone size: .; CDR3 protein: CATSGGTGETEAFF; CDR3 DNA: TGTGCCACCAGTGGGGGCACAGGGGAGACTGAAGCTTTCTTT
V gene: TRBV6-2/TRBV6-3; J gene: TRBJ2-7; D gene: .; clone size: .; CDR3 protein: CASSYFRVSYEQYF; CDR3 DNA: TGTGCCAGCAGTTACTTCAGGGTATCCTACGAGCAGTACTTC
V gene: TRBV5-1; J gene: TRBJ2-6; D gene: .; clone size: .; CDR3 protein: CASTSALSGANVLTF; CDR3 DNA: TGCGCCAGCACCTCCGCCCTATCTGGGGCCAACGTCCTGACTTTC
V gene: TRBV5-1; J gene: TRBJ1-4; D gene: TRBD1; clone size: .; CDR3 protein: CASSLGTGRPTNEKLFF; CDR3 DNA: TGCGCCAGCAGCTTGGGGACAGGAAGACCAACTAATGAAAAACTGTTTTTT
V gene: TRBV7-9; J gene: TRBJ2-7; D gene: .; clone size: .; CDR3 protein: CASSRGGSYEQYF; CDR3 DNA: TGTGCCAGCAGCAGAGGGGGATCCTACGAGCAGTACTTC
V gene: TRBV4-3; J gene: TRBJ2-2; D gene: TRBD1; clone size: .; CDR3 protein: CASSRTGADTGELFF; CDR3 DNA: TGCGCCAGCAGCCGGACAGGGGCCGACACCGGGGAGCTGTTTTTT
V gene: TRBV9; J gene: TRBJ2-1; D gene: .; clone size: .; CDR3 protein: CASSPPGSEQFF; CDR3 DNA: TGTGCCAGCAGCCCCCCGGGAAGTGAGCAGTTCTTC
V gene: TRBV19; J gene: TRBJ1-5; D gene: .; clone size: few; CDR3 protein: CASSMYGEQPQHF; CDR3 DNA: TGTGCCAGTAGTATGTACGGAGAACAGCCCCAGCATTTT
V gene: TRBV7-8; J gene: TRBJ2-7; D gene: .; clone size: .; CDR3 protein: CASSLLASSYEQYF; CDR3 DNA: TGTGCCAGCAGCTTATTAGCGAGCTCCTACGAGCAGTACTTC
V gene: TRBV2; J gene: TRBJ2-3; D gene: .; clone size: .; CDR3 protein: CASRPPATDTQYF; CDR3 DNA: TGTGCCAGCAGGCCACCTGCGACAGATACGCAGTATTTT